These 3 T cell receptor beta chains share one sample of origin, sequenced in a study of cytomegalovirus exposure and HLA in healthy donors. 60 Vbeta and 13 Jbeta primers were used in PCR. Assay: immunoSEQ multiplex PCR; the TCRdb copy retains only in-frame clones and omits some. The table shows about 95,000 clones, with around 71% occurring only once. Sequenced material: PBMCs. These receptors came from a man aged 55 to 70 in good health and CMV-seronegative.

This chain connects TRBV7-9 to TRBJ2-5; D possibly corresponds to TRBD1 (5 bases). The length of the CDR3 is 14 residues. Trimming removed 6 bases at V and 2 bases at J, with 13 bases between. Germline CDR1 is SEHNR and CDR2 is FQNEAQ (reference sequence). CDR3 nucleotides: TGTGCCAGCAGATCCGGACAAAGTCAAGAGACCCAGTACTTC. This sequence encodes CASRSGQSQETQYF.

CDR3 sequence: CASSLDGVGSGNEQFF. CDR3 sequence (DNA): TGCGCCAGCAGCTTGGACGGGGTGGGTAGCGGCAATGAGCAGTTCTTC. This chain joins TRBV5-1 and TRBJ2-1; possibly TRBD2 for D (6 bases). This CDR3 is built from 16 residues. V lost 0 bases and J 6 bases, leaving 16 bases between the germline ends. Germline CDR1 and CDR2: SGHRS and YFSETQ. The full variable domain, completed using reference TRBV5-1 and TRBJ2-1, is KAGVTQTPRYLIKTRGQQVTLSCSPISGHRSVSWYQQTPGQGLQFLFEYFSETQRNKGNFPGRFSGRQFSNSRSEMNVSTLELGDSALYLCASSLDGVGSGNEQFFGPGTRLTVL.

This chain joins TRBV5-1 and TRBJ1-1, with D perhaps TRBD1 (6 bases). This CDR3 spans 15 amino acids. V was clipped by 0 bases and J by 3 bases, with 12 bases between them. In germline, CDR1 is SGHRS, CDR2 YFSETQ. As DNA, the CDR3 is TGCGCCAGCAGCTTGGGTTGGGGGCGGGACACTGAAGCTTTCTTT. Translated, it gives CASSLGWGRDTEAFF.